This is a list of T cell receptor beta chains from one sample in a study of blood T cell repertoires in COVID-19. Profiling relied on immunoSEQ multiplex PCR, and the TCRdb table lists in-frame clones only, not all of them. The data contain 100,000 or so clones, approximately 78% of them singletons. The source material was peripheral blood. All receptors derive from a woman older than 75 with acute or convalescent COVID-19. Each CDR3 is given with its conserved first and last residue. Each record gives: V gene, D gene, J gene, clone size, CDR3 DNA, CDR3 protein. A D gene is named only where the DNA matches it firmly. Clone sizes are given selectively: once, few, many, or a class where the clone is expanded.

>TRBV10-2|TRBD1|TRBJ1-4|few
TGCGCCAGTCGTGAGGGACAGGCAAGCGATGAAAAACTGTTTTTT
CASREGQASDEKLFF
>TRBV9|.|TRBJ1-1|few
TGTGCCAGCAGCGAGACACCTAACACTGAAGCTTTCTTT
CASSETPNTEAFF
>TRBV7-2|TRBD2|TRBJ2-3|.
TGTGCCAGCAGCTTCGGGACTAGCGCAGCAGATACGCAGTATTTT
CASSFGTSAADTQYF
>TRBV6-2/TRBV6-3|.|TRBJ2-5|.
TGTGCCAGCAGTTACTTTACGGGGTTGGAGACCCAGTACTTC
CASSYFTGLETQYF
>TRBV27|.|TRBJ2-1|.
TGTGCCAGCAGTTTAAACAGGGAAACTAAGGAGTTCTTC
CASSLNRETKEFF
>TRBV2|.|TRBJ2-5|.
TGTGCCAGCAAAAGGAGTCAAGAGACCCAGTACTTC
CASKRSQETQYF
>TRBV6-6|TRBD1|TRBJ2-7|.
TGTGCCAGCAGTGGCCGGGACAGGAGCTCCTACGAGCAGTACTTC
CASSGRDRSSYEQYF
>TRBV30|.|TRBJ1-5|.
TGTGCCTGGAGTGTAAAACAGAAGAATCAGCCCCAGCATTTT
CAWSVKQKNQPQHF
>TRBV5-1|TRBD2|TRBJ2-3|.
TGCGCCAGCAGCTTGGTTAGACTAGCGGGGAGAGGAGATACGCAGTATTTT
CASSLVRLAGRGDTQYF
>TRBV10-2|TRBD2|TRBJ2-1|.
TGCGCCAGCAGTGGGTTAGCGGGAGGTTGGTACAATGAGCAGTTCTTC
CASSGLAGGWYNEQFF
>TRBV28|.|TRBJ2-3|.
TGTGCCAGCAGTTCCCAGCGGAATTGGGAAGCTGAGACGCAGTATTTT
CASSSQRNWEAETQYF
>TRBV7-8|TRBD2|TRBJ2-3|.
TGTGCCAGCAGCTTAGTGGGGGGAGGGCCGCAAGATACGCAGTATTTT
CASSLVGGGPQDTQYF
>TRBV28|TRBD1|TRBJ1-3|.
TGTGCCAGCAGTTCCCGGGGACAGGGATCCTCTGGAAACACCATATATTTT
CASSSRGQGSSGNTIYF
>TRBV4-1|.|TRBJ2-1|.
TGCGCCAGCAGCCCGGTTTCAGGGGGACTCTACAATGAGCAGTTCTTC
CASSPVSGGLYNEQFF
>TRBV2|TRBD2|TRBJ2-3|.
TGTGCCAGCAGGCCCGGACTAGCGGGAGGGTCAGATACGCAGTATTTT
CASRPGLAGGSDTQYF
>TRBV13|TRBD2|TRBJ2-1|.
TGTGCCAGCAGCTCGAGACTAGCGGGGCCCTACAATGAGCAGTTCTTC
CASSSRLAGPYNEQFF
>TRBV6-1|.|TRBJ1-5|few
TGTGCCAGCAGTGAAGCACAGCGCAATCAGCCCCAGCATTTT
CASSEAQRNQPQHF
>TRBV2|TRBD2|TRBJ2-1|.
TGTGCCAGCAGGCTAGCGGCTTCCTACAATGAGCAGTTCTTC
CASRLAASYNEQFF
>TRBV10-3|.|TRBJ2-1|.
TGTGCCATCAGTGAGAGGGGTAATGAGCAGTTCTTC
CAISERGNEQFF
>TRBV6-4|.|TRBJ1-1|.
TGTGCCAGCAGTGACTCGCCACAGGGATGGGCTTTCTTT
CASSDSPQGWAFF
>TRBV7-7|TRBD1|TRBJ2-5|.
TGTGCCAGCAGCTTAGGGGACAGGATCCAAGAGACCCAGTACTTC
CASSLGDRIQETQYF
>TRBV4-3|.|TRBJ1-6|.
TGCGCCAGCAGCCAAGATCCCAGGTCCGGCTCACCCCTCCACTTT
CASSQDPRSGSPLHF
>TRBV4-2|TRBD2|TRBJ2-1|.
TGTGCCAGCAGCCAAGTCCAGAGCGGGAGGGCTAACGATGAGCAGTTCTTC
CASSQVQSGRANDEQFF
>TRBV15|TRBD2|TRBJ2-3|.
TGTGCCACCAGCCCACTAGCGGGAAGCGCAGATACGCAGTATTTT
CATSPLAGSADTQYF
>TRBV27|TRBD2|TRBJ2-2|.
TGTGCCAGCAGTTTATGGGGACTAGGTTCGAACACCGGGGAGCTGTTTTTT
CASSLWGLGSNTGELFF
>TRBV11-3|TRBD2|TRBJ2-1|.
TGTGCCAGCAGCCTGACTAGCGGGAGGGTGAATGAGCAGTTCTTC
CASSLTSGRVNEQFF
>TRBV18|TRBD1|TRBJ1-2|.
TGTGCCAGCTCACCCACAGGGGACGCGAACTATGGCTACACCTTC
CASSPTGDANYGYTF
>TRBV5-4|.|TRBJ2-2|.
TGTGCCAGCAGCTTGACTAACACCGGGGAGCTGTTTTTT
CASSLTNTGELFF
>TRBV6-5|TRBD1|TRBJ2-3|once
TGTGCCAGCAGCACCGGGACAGGGGGCACAGATACGCAGTATTTT
CASSTGTGGTDTQYF
>TRBV12-3/TRBV12-4|.|TRBJ1-1|.
TGTGCCAGCAGTTTACGGGGCACTGAAGCTTTCTTT
CASSLRGTEAFF
>TRBV11-2|.|TRBJ1-1|.
TGTGCCAGCAGCTTGGACGGACTTAACACTGAAGCTTTCTTT
CASSLDGLNTEAFF
>TRBV5-1|.|TRBJ1-2|.
TGCGCCAGCAGCGCGGGGAGGGACTATGGCTACACCTTC
CASSAGRDYGYTF
>TRBV20-1|.|TRBJ2-1|.
TGCAGTGCTCAGGGGAACAATGAGCAGTTCTTC
CSAQGNNEQFF
>TRBV10-3|.|TRBJ1-1|.
TGTGCCATCAGTAATGCGGGACTCGAGAACACTGAAGCTTTCTTT
CAISNAGLENTEAFF
>TRBV7-7|.|TRBJ1-1|.
TGTGCCAGCAGCTTAGGCGAAAACACTGAAGCTTTCTTT
CASSLGENTEAFF
>TRBV18|.|TRBJ1-3|.
TGTGCCAGCTCACCAGTCAGGGATTACTCTGGAAACACCATATATTTT
CASSPVRDYSGNTIYF
>TRBV10-3|TRBD2|TRBJ2-5|once
TGTGCCATCAGTGAGAACGGGGGAGGGGAGACCCAGTACTTC
CAISENGGGETQYF
>TRBV3-1/TRBV3-2|TRBD2|TRBJ2-3|few
TGTGCCAGCAGCCCGTCGAGGGCACTAGCGGGAGGAGATACGCAGTATTTT
CASSPSRALAGGDTQYF
>TRBV3-1/TRBV3-2|TRBD2|TRBJ2-3|.
TGTGCCAGCAGCCAGTTGACTAGCGGTACAGATACGCAGTATTTT
CASSQLTSGTDTQYF
>TRBV18|.|TRBJ1-2|.
TGTGCCAGCTCACTGGACACTGGCTACACCTTC
CASSLDTGYTF
>TRBV11-1|.|TRBJ2-7|.
TGTGCCAGCAGCTTAGGGCCGCGGGAGCAGTACTTC
CASSLGPREQYF
>TRBV28|TRBD1|TRBJ1-4|many
TGTGCCAGCAGTTACCAGACAGGGGGACAAGAAAAACTGTTTTTT
CASSYQTGGQEKLFF
>TRBV24-1|.|TRBJ1-5|.
TGTGCCACCAGTCTAGCAGGCCCAACTCAGCCCCAGCATTTT
CATSLAGPTQPQHF
>TRBV7-2|.|TRBJ1-1|.
TGTGCCAGCAGCTTAGCATTTTCGGGGAAGAACACTGAAGCTTTCTTT
CASSLAFSGKNTEAFF
>TRBV5-1|.|TRBJ2-2|.
TGCGCCAGCAGCTTGGCCTATAGAACCGGGGAGCTGTTTTTT
CASSLAYRTGELFF